This T cell receptor (beta chain) originates from a study of control samples from healthy donors and cancer patients. Generated by immunoSEQ multiplex PCR, the TCRdb table keeps only in-frame clones and is missing some. The table includes tens of thousands of clones, roughly 90% detected once. The CDR3 spans 14 residues. From germline, CDR1 is LNHDA and CDR2 SQIVND (reference sequence). The germline V and J ends were trimmed by 4 bases and 8 bases, with 14 bases remaining between them. Sequencing was done on a sample of blood. The chain uses TRBV19 and TRBJ2-2, with D perhaps TRBD1 (5 bases). The sequence was obtained from a man aged 50 or older in good health. This CDR3 reads CASSTRSGIGELFF. The CDR3 DNA reads TGTGCCAGTAGTACGAGGTCAGGGATAGGGGAGCTGTTTTTT.